This T cell receptor (beta chain) was sequenced during a study of beta chain features in type 1 diabetes. The study reverse transcribed the entire isolated RNA, so it sequenced expressed TCRB transcripts. This table comes from immunoSEQ multiplex PCR, and its TCRdb copy is limited to in-frame clones, with some not included. The top ten hold around 1.2% of the sample, which has 120,000 to 150,000 clones, 10% seen once. Sorting based on CD45RO/CCR7/CD25/CD127/CD95/CD27 separated CD4+ naive, central memory, regulatory and stem cell-like memory cells. Trimming shortened V by 3 bases and J by 4 bases, and 6 bases separated the two germline ends. The CDR3 is made up of 11 amino acids. Germline loops: CDR1 DFQATT, CDR2 SNEGSKA (reference sequence). Findings of the study overall: In all four CD4+ subsets, TCRB CDR3 length was significantly, moderately reduced in type 1 diabetes. Relative to healthy donors, patients appeared to have naive, central memory and Treg TCRB repertoires that were more similar.

About this clone itself: The antigen is not known.

The V and J genes are TRBV20-1 and TRBJ2-5; D remains unclear. The receptor was isolated from a man between 18 and 35 years old in good health. Sequencing input: naive CD4+ T cells from blood. In DNA form, the CDR3 reads TGCAGTGCTAGTACGGGAGAGACCCAGTACTTC. Translated, it gives CSASTGETQYF.